This T cell receptor beta chain was sequenced in a study of neurological immune-mediated disorders. This clonotype was observed at least ten times. One end of the junction does not line up with germline, which may come from a read error. TCRdb reanalysed the 5' RACE reads using MiXCR and keeps one entry per CDR3 protein. The sample includes about 79,000 distinct CDR3 sequences, roughly an eighth seen only once; the top ten take about 6.8%. The sequenced material came from PBMCs. The origin of this receptor is a woman aged 45-59 years in good health.

This CDR3 is CSARDTGGKETQYF. CDR3 coding DNA: TGCAGTGCAAGAGATACAGGGGGCAAAGAGACCCAGTACTTC. The chain links TRBV20-1 to TRBJ2-5, with TRBD1 matching over 9 bases. CDR1 and CDR2 (germline): DFQATT, SNEGSKA (reference sequence). The CDR3 sequence is 14 residues long.